Following are 22 T cell receptor beta chains from one sample sequenced in a study of PD-L1 blockade in urothelial cancer. TCRdb keeps only in-frame clones here, not all; method: immunoSEQ multiplex PCR. The profile shows 75,000 to 95,000 clones, 90% to 95% of them singletons. Material: PBMCs, obtained around atezolizumab (anti-PD-L1) treatment. These receptors were obtained from a man aged 55 to 70 with urothelial cancer.

The genes are TRBV18 and TRBJ1-2; D gene ambiguous. CDR3 length: 17 residues. CDR1 and CDR2 (germline): KGHSH, LQKENI. Trimming removed 1 base at V and 7 bases at J, with 22 bases between. In DNA, the CDR3 is TGTGCCAGCTCACCACGATCTGTGACTGGGTATCTTAGTGGCTACACCTTC. Protein sequence: CASSPRSVTGYLSGYTF.

The gene calls are TRBV5-1 and TRBJ2-1; D is perhaps TRBD1 (5 bases). The CDR3 runs to 14 residues. Germline V gene sequence: CDR1 SGHRS, CDR2 YFSETQ. V was cut by 0 bases and J by 4 bases, with 8 bases left in between. This CDR3 is CASSLGQPYNEQFF. For the CDR3, the DNA is TGCGCCAGCAGCTTGGGACAGCCTTACAATGAGCAGTTCTTC.

The V call is TRBV12-2, the J call TRBJ2-5; TRBD2, the table's D call, was not compared with the DNA. TRBV12-2 is a known pseudogene. The CDR3 has 15 residues. The chain's CDR3 is CASRQRRFPGETQYF. CDR3 DNA: TGTGCAAGTCGCCAGAGGAGGTTCCCGGGAGAGACCCAGTACTTC.

V is TRBV19 and J is TRBJ2-3; a possible D gene is TRBD1 (5 bases). The CDR3 length is 13 residues. Trimming left V 3 bases short and J 3 bases short, with 7 bases between. CDR1 LNHDA and CDR2 SQIVND come from the germline V gene (reference sequence). Here the CDR3 reads CASSIRQTDTQYF. CDR3 in DNA: TGTGCCAGTAGTATCAGACAGACAGATACGCAGTATTTT.

The chain employs TRBV4-1 and TRBJ2-1; 7 nucleotides match TRBD1. This CDR3 region has 18 residues. CDR1 and CDR2 from the germline V gene are MGHRA and YSYEKL. With V trimmed by 3 bases and J by 7 bases, 18 bases remained unmatched. The CDR3 nucleotides are TGCGCCAGCAGCCATGGGACAGACAGGACAACTAGACCTAATGAGCAGTTCTTC. As protein: CASSHGTDRTTRPNEQFF.

In this sample, this clone turned up once. Here the CDR3 reads CAQGQGATGANVLTF. CDR3 sequence (DNA): TGTGCCCAGGGACAGGGGGCAACTGGGGCCAACGTCCTGACTTTC. This chain connects TRBV30 to TRBJ2-6; TRBD1 aligns across 12 bases. J lost 2 bases, V lost 8 bases, and 4 bases had no gene match. Germline loops: CDR1 GTSNPN, CDR2 SVGIG (reference sequence). The CDR3 contains 15 residues.

CDR3 protein: CASSQNSRARSYNEKLFF. The CDR3 bases are TGCGCCAGCAGCCAAAATAGCCGTGCGCGGTCTTATAATGAAAAACTGTTTTTT. The chain has TRBV4-3 and TRBJ1-4; D is undetermined. The CDR3 is 18 residues long. The V gene's germline CDR1 is LGHNA and CDR2 YSLEER. Trimming took 2 bases from V and 4 from J, leaving 20 bases between them.

The chain couples TRBV5-4 to TRBJ2-3; 10 bases are a match to TRBD2. Germline V gives CDR1 SGHNT, CDR2 YYREEE (reference sequence). The CDR3 consists of 16 residues. Losses at the gene ends were 5 bases for V and 5 bases for J; bases not matched to a gene: 11. CDR3 nucleotides: TGTGCCAGCAGAGCCAGCGGGAGGGTGGAGATAGATACGCAGTATTTT. It translates to CASRASGRVEIDTQYF.

The chain links TRBV5-1 to TRBJ2-1; TRBD2 agrees at 13 bases. Germline values: CDR1 SGHRS, CDR2 YFSETQ. The ends lost 2 bases at V and 7 bases at J; junction bases unmatched: 3. This CDR3 spans 15 amino acids. CDR3 loop: CASSLTSGRGNEQFF. The CDR3 nucleotides read TGCGCCAGCAGCTTAACTAGCGGGAGGGGTAATGAGCAGTTCTTC.

The chain couples TRBV10-2 to TRBJ2-5; 14 bases line up with TRBD2. V dropped 6 bases and J dropped 5; count of bases not matched to a gene: 20. This CDR3 comprises 20 residues. Germline assignment: CDR1 WSHSY and CDR2 SAAADI. CDR3 loop: CASRNTGTGTSGRMVETQYF. CDR3 nucleotides: TGCGCCAGCAGAAACACTGGTACCGGGACTAGCGGGAGAATGGTGGAGACCCAGTACTTC.

The V gene is TRBV7-3, the J gene TRBJ2-5, with 9 bases identical to TRBD1. The CDR3 length is 16 residues. Germline assignment: CDR1 SGHTA and CDR2 FQGTGA. Unmatched junction bases numbered 11, after V lost 5 bases and J lost 4 bases. The CDR3 is CASSLVRDRERETQYF. Written as DNA, the CDR3 is TGTGCCAGCAGCCTAGTCCGGGACAGGGAACGAGAGACCCAGTACTTC.

The chain carries TRBV5-4 and TRBJ2-7; TRBD2 agrees at 8 bases. The CDR3 has 14 amino acids. J gave up 2 bases and V 4 bases, and 5 bases lay outside the gene matches. CDR1 is SGHNT, CDR2 YYREEE, per germline (reference sequence). The CDR3 bases are TGTGCCAGCAGCGATGTAGCGGGAACCTACGAGCAGTACTTC. This gives the protein CASSDVAGTYEQYF.

The chain carries TRBV5-1 and TRBJ2-5, with 8 bases lining up with TRBD1. The V and J ends lost 3 bases and 5 bases, in that order; junction bases with no gene match: 12. Germline V gene data show CDR1 as SGHRS and CDR2 as YFSETQ. The length of the CDR3 is 16 residues. The CDR3 sequence is CASSSGQGSFEETQYF. CDR3 in DNA: TGCGCCAGCAGCTCAGGACAGGGTAGTTTTGAGGAGACCCAGTACTTC.

The rearrangement joins TRBV11-3 to TRBJ1-1; no firm D call. The germline gives CDR1 SGHNT, CDR2 YENEEA. Deletions cut 2 bases from V and 0 bases from J, with 4 bases between. CDR3 length: 13 residues. CDR3 bases: TGTGCCAGCAGCTTATTAATGAACACTGAAGCTTTCTTT. Translating gives CASSLLMNTEAFF.

The V and J genes are TRBV5-1 and TRBJ2-1; 12 nucleotides line up with TRBD2. The V gene's germline CDR1 is SGHRS and CDR2 YFSETQ. The CDR3 has 19 amino acids. The J segment lost 0 bases and the V segment lost 0 bases, leaving 7 bases of the junction unmatched. The CDR3 region has the DNA TGCGCCAGCAGCTTGGCACTAGCGGGGGGTGCCAGCTCCTACAATGAGCAGTTCTTC. Translating gives CASSLALAGGASSYNEQFF.

J is TRBJ2-3 and V is TRBV9; TRBD1 aligns across 8 bases. CDR3 length: 14 residues. V lost 4 bases and J lost 4; bases outside the gene matches: 5. CDR1 SGDLS and CDR2 YYNGEE come from the germline V gene. DNA for the CDR3: TGTGCCAGCAGCTCGCAGGGGGCCCCAGATACGCAGTATTTT. Amino acids: CASSSQGAPDTQYF. Supplemented by reference TRBV9 and TRBJ2-3, the full variable domain reads DSGVTQTPKHLITATGQRVTLRCSPRSGDLSVYWYQQSLDQGLQFLIQYYNGEERAKGNILERFSAQQFPDLHSELNLSSLELGDSALYFCASSSQGAPDTQYFGPGTRLTVL.

The chain employs TRBV19 and TRBJ2-3; D is possibly TRBD1 (7 bases). The CDR3 totals 14 residues. Germline V gives CDR1 LNHDA, CDR2 SQIVND (reference sequence). The V gene lost 3 bases and the J gene lost 3 bases, with 10 bases spanning the gap. CDR3 amino acids: CASSMTGRTDTQYF. The CDR3 nucleotides read TGTGCCAGTAGTATGACAGGGAGGACAGATACGCAGTATTTT.

This chain joins TRBV28 and TRBJ1-2, with unresolved D. Trimming pared 6 bases from V and 5 bases from J, leaving 16 bases between. The CDR3 length is 14 residues. The germline CDR1 and CDR2 sequences are MDHEN and SYDVKM. The CDR3 DNA reads as TGTGCCAGCAGCTTCGAGTTCGGAGATTATGGCTACACCTTC. This translates into CASSFEFGDYGYTF.

This clone was seen once. This chain connects TRBV7-8 to TRBJ2-1; no firm D call. V was pared by 2 bases and J by 8 bases, with 4 bases between. Germline V lookup: CDR1 SGHVS, CDR2 FQNEAQ. CDR3 length: 11 residues. The CDR3 DNA is TGTGCCAGCAGCTTATCCGATGAGCAGTTCTTC. It encodes CASSLSDEQFF.

The chain is built from TRBV27 and TRBJ1-2; 11 bases match TRBD1. V dropped 5 bases and J dropped 3; count of bases not matched to a gene: 11. This CDR3 has 17 residues. Germline CDR1 is MNHEY and CDR2 is SMNVEV (reference sequence). The CDR3 nucleotides read TGTGCCAGCAGTCGCTCCTGGACAGGGGGCAGGGACTATGGCTACACCTTC. Translation: CASSRSWTGGRDYGYTF.

The J gene is TRBJ1-1, the V gene TRBV7-9; tentative D call: TRBD1 (5 bases). V shed 4 bases and J shed 0 bases, with 12 bases lying between them. The CDR3 is 15 amino acids. CDR1 SEHNR and CDR2 FQNEAQ come from the germline V gene (reference sequence). The CDR3 DNA sequence: TGTGCCAGCAGCTCCCCATGGGGGGTGAACACTGAAGCTTTCTTT. Translating it yields CASSSPWGVNTEAFF. Looking up the rest from reference TRBV7-9 and TRBJ1-1 gives the full variable domain: DTGVSQNPRHKITKRGQNVTFRCDPISEHNRLYWYRQTLGQGPEFLTYFQNEAQLEKSRLLSDRFSAERPKGSFSTLEIQRTEQGDSAMYLCASSSPWGVNTEAFFGQGTRLTVV.

The rearrangement joins TRBV18 to TRBJ2-7; TRBD1 agrees at 8 bases. The CDR3 sequence is 22 residues long. Germline-derived CDR1 and CDR2 are KGHSH and LQKENI. The V gene end was trimmed by 0 bases and the J gene end by 6 bases; junction bases not matched to a gene: 28. DNA of the CDR3: TGTGCCAGCTCACCACCAGGACCTCTCTCCCTTACAGGGGGGTATGAGTCGGGCGAGCAGTACTTC. Translation gives CASSPPGPLSLTGGYESGEQYF.